These 26 T cell receptor beta chains originate from one sample sequenced in a study of T cells after yellow fever vaccination. TCRdb re-called the 5' RACE reads with MiXCR, one entry per CDR3 protein. The data hold about 340,000 distinct CDR3 sequences, with about an eighth observed a single time. The sequencing here drew on CD4+ T cells sorted from PBMCs, taken 15 days after the yellow fever booster vaccination. All receptors derive from a man between 18 and 35 years old who received the YFV17D yellow fever vaccine.

This clonotype was observed many times. V is TRBV6-2 or TRBV6-3 and J is TRBJ2-7; 7 bases fit TRBD2. The CDR3 is made up of 14 amino acids. Trimming removed 6 bases from V and 2 bases from J; junction bases left unmatched: 7. CDR1 MNHEY and CDR2 SVGEGT come from the germline V gene. The CDR3 region has the DNA TGTGCCAGCAGGTTAGCGGGTTCGGCCTACGAGCAGTACTTC. This sequence encodes CASRLAGSAYEQYF.

This clonotype came up a few times. V gene TRBV20-1 combines with J gene TRBJ2-3, with 9 bases fitting TRBD2. Per germline, CDR1 DFQATT and CDR2 SNEGSKA (reference sequence). V shed 6 bases, J shed 6 bases, and the junction held 10 bases outside the gene matches. CDR3 size: 14 residues. CDR3 bases: TGCAGTGCACCCCTAGCGGGGCAATCGGATACGCAGTATTTT. Its protein product is CSAPLAGQSDTQYF.

The gene calls are TRBV5-1 and TRBJ1-3; 11 positions match TRBD1. J was trimmed by 8 bases and V by 4 bases; bases with no gene match: 8. Germline V gives CDR1 SGHRS, CDR2 YFSETQ. This CDR3 contains 15 residues. The CDR3 region has the DNA TGCGCCAGCAGCATCGGGACAGGGGGACGGGACACCATATATTTT. Translation: CASSIGTGGRDTIYF. Drawing the rest from reference TRBV5-1 and TRBJ1-3, the complete variable domain is KAGVTQTPRYLIKTRGQQVTLSCSPISGHRSVSWYQQTPGQGLQFLFEYFSETQRNKGNFPGRFSGRQFSNSRSEMNVSTLELGDSALYLCASSIGTGGRDTIYFGEGSWLTVV.

This clonotype was found a few times. J is TRBJ1-6 and V is TRBV6-4; maybe TRBD1 (5 bases). The CDR3 consists of 15 residues. V was cut by 6 bases and J by 7 bases, with 16 bases left in between. Per the germline V gene, CDR1 is MRHNA and CDR2 is SNTAGT. This CDR3 reads CASSRQGFGNSPLHF. In DNA, the CDR3 is TGTGCCAGCAGCAGGCAGGGATTTGGGAATTCACCCCTCCACTTT.

This clonotype showed up just a few times. The chain uses TRBV27 and TRBJ2-6; D is uncertain. This CDR3 has 15 residues. The V gene's germline CDR1 is MNHEY and CDR2 SMNVEV (reference sequence). Between the trimmed V and J ends, which lost 6 bases and 6 bases, there was a span of 15 bases. CDR3 DNA sequence: TGTGCCAGCAGACCCCGTACTCTGTTGGCCAACGTCCTGACTTTC. This gives the protein CASRPRTLLANVLTF.

The chain is built from TRBV7-2 and TRBJ2-3, with D possibly being TRBD1 or TRBD2 (5 bases each). The germline V gene encodes CDR1 SGHTA and CDR2 FQGNSA. The ends were cut back, 5 bases at V and 4 bases at J, with 22 bases in the middle. The CDR3 has 17 residues. The CDR3, as DNA: TGTGCCAGCAGCGCAAATCCTGCCGGGACCACATCAGATACGCAGTATTTT. This codes for CASSANPAGTTSDTQYF.

The chain is built from TRBV6-1 and TRBJ1-2; D uncertain. V dropped 4 bases and J dropped 4 bases, with 13 bases sitting between them. The germline V gene has CDR1 MNHNS and CDR2 SASEGT. CDR3 length: 14 amino acids. CDR3 protein: CASSARWGIYGYTF. The DNA of the CDR3 is TGTGCCAGCAGTGCGAGGTGGGGAATCTATGGCTACACCTTC.

This clonotype was recorded many times. This chain connects TRBV29-1 to TRBJ1-4; D call uncertain. Between the trimmed V and J ends, which lost 6 bases and 1 base, there was a span of 15 bases. The CDR3 extends over 15 amino acids. CDR1 SQVTM and CDR2 ANQGSEA come from the germline V gene. The CDR3 region has the DNA TGCAGCGTCAAGAGGAGGTCGGGAACTAATGAAAAACTGTTTTTT. As protein: CSVKRRSGTNEKLFF.

This clonotype has just a few counts. The chain uses TRBV5-1 and TRBJ2-2, with 7 positions matching TRBD1. The CDR3 has 14 residues. Germline values: CDR1 SGHRS, CDR2 YFSETQ. Trimming took 1 base from V and 7 from J; bases not matched to a gene: 4. The CDR3 loop reads CASSLSGGDGELFF. The CDR3 DNA reads TGCGCCAGCAGCTTGTCAGGGGGTGACGGGGAGCTGTTTTTT.

The rearrangement joins TRBV6-2 or TRBV6-3 to TRBJ1-1, with D possibly being TRBD1 (5 bases). The CDR3 is made up of 15 amino acids. Germline V CDR1 and CDR2: MNHEY, SVGEGT. Trimming pared 2 bases from V and 3 bases from J, leaving 13 bases between. CDR3 region: CASSYGGTGDTEAFF. CDR3 coding DNA: TGTGCCAGCAGTTACGGTGGGACTGGGGACACTGAAGCTTTCTTT.

This clonotype showed up many times. This chain links TRBV4-2 with TRBJ1-2, with 9 bases lining up with TRBD1. There are 16 residues in the CDR3. The J segment lost 0 bases and the V segment lost 4 bases, leaving 6 bases of the junction unmatched. Germline-derived CDR1 and CDR2 are LGHNA and YNFKEQ. CDR3 sequence: CASSRGQGPANYGYTF. The CDR3 DNA is TGTGCCAGCAGCCGAGGACAGGGGCCGGCTAACTATGGCTACACCTTC.

This clonotype showed up many times. V is TRBV4-2 and J is TRBJ1-1; no reliable D call. This CDR3 comprises 14 residues. The V gene lost 5 bases and the J gene lost 0 bases, with 10 bases spanning the gap. The V gene's germline CDR1 is LGHNA and CDR2 YNFKEQ. The DNA for the CDR3 is TGTGCCAGCAGCTTCGACGGGGTGAACACTGAAGCTTTCTTT. Its translation is CASSFDGVNTEAFF.

The chain joins TRBV5-1 to TRBJ1-2; 7 nucleotides match TRBD1. The germline V gene has CDR1 SGHRS and CDR2 YFSETQ. Germline trimming cut 3 bases from V and 6 bases from J; bases unmatched to any gene: 5. The CDR3 sequence is 13 residues long. DNA of the CDR3: TGCGCCAGCAGCTCGACTGGACAGGATGGCTACACCTTC. Amino acids: CASSSTGQDGYTF.

This chain uses TRBV7-3 with TRBJ2-2, with D uncertain. V was shortened by 4 bases and J by 0 bases, with 9 bases between the two germline ends. The CDR3 contains 15 residues. Germline CDR1 is SGHTA and CDR2 is FQGTGA. The CDR3, as DNA: TGTGCCAGCAGCTCGGGTGTTTCGAACACCGGGGAGCTGTTTTTT. Its protein is CASSSGVSNTGELFF. The whole variable domain, filled in from reference TRBV7-3 and TRBJ2-2, reads GAGVSQTPSNKVTEKGKYVELRCDPISGHTALYWYRQSLGQGPEFLIYFQGTGAADDSGLPNDRFFAVRPEGSVSTLKIQRTERGDSAVYLCASSSGVSNTGELFFGEGSRLTVL.

The rearrangement links TRBV18 to TRBJ2-1; D may correspond to TRBD1 or TRBD2 (6 bases each). Germline CDR1 KGHSH, CDR2 LQKENI. The CDR3 is 16 residues long. Trimming took 0 bases from V and 7 from J, leaving 16 bases between them. CDR3 residues: CASSPPNREAWNEQFF. The CDR3 DNA reads TGTGCCAGCTCACCACCCAACAGGGAGGCATGGAATGAGCAGTTCTTC.

This clonotype showed up many times. The V call is TRBV7-2, the J call TRBJ2-2; D perhaps matches TRBD1 (6 bases). The ends were cut back, 5 bases at V and 6 bases at J, with 10 bases in the middle. This CDR3 has 13 amino acids. CDR1 and CDR2 from the germline V gene are SGHTA and FQGNSA. The CDR3 region is CASSVQGPGELFF. The CDR3, as DNA: TGTGCCAGCAGCGTACAGGGTCCCGGGGAGCTGTTTTTT. Variable domain in full (rest from reference TRBV7-2 and TRBJ2-2): GAGVSQSPSNKVTEKGKDVELRCDPISGHTALYWYRQSLGQGLEFLIYFQGNSAPDKSGLPSDRFSAERTGGSVSTLTIQRTQQEDSAVYLCASSVQGPGELFFGEGSRLTVL.

The V and J genes are TRBV20-1 and TRBJ1-4; 8 bases fit TRBD1. The CDR3 loop spans 13 amino acids. The germline gives CDR1 DFQATT, CDR2 SNEGSKA (reference sequence). Trimming removed 6 bases from V and 8 bases from J; junction bases left unmatched: 8. The CDR3 here is CSARDRLGEKLFF. In nucleotides, the CDR3 is TGCAGTGCCAGGGACAGGTTGGGAGAAAAACTGTTTTTT.

The chain carries TRBV19 and TRBJ2-1; perhaps TRBD1 as D (6 bases). Trimming took off 7 bases at V and 7 bases at J, with 11 bases between the two ends. Germline V lookup: CDR1 LNHDA, CDR2 SQIVND (reference sequence). The CDR3 is 12 residues long. CDR3 DNA sequence: TGTGCCAGTACCTGGGGGCAAAATGAGCAGTTCTTC. Residues: CASTWGQNEQFF.

This clonotype was found a few times. V is TRBV6-2 or TRBV6-3 and J is TRBJ2-2, with D perhaps TRBD2 (6 bases). This CDR3 spans 17 amino acids. V lost 6 bases, J lost 6 bases, and 23 bases lay in between. Per germline, CDR1 MNHEY and CDR2 SVGEGT. The CDR3 spells CASSPGPGEGWAGELFF. As DNA, the CDR3 is TGTGCCAGCAGCCCCGGACCGGGAGAGGGATGGGCCGGGGAGCTGTTTTTT.

The genes are TRBV6-5 and TRBJ1-2, with D possibly TRBD1 on 5 matching bases. The CDR3 totals 14 residues. The germline V gene has CDR1 MNHEY and CDR2 SVGAGI. V was cut by 6 bases and J by 4 bases, with 15 bases left in between. CDR3 DNA sequence: TGTGCCAGCAGCCGACAGAGAGGAACCTATGGCTACACCTTC. Residues: CASSRQRGTYGYTF.

This rearrangement joins TRBV4-3 to TRBJ1-2, with D perhaps TRBD1 (5 bases). Trimming took off 8 bases at V and 0 bases at J, with 16 bases between the two ends. The CDR3 contains 15 residues. The germline V gene has CDR1 LGHNA and CDR2 YSLEER. The CDR3 region has the DNA TGCGCCAGCTCCCCTGAGGGACCCCCTAACTATGGCTACACCTTC. This sequence encodes CASSPEGPPNYGYTF.

This clonotype was observed a few times. J is TRBJ1-1 and V is TRBV24-1, with 9 bases that match TRBD1. The ends lost 5 bases at V and 3 bases at J; junction bases unmatched: 3. This CDR3 has 14 residues. From germline, CDR1 is KGHDR and CDR2 SFDVKD. The DNA of the CDR3 is TGTGCCACCAGTGGGGGACAGGGAGACACTGAAGCTTTCTTT. Translated: CATSGGQGDTEAFF.

The chain uses TRBV27 and TRBJ2-1; D might be TRBD2 (6 bases). The length of the CDR3 is 14 residues. Trimming shortened V by 5 bases and J by 6 bases, and 14 bases separated the two germline ends. The germline CDR1 and CDR2 sequences are MNHEY and SMNVEV (reference sequence). CDR3 bases: TGTGCCAGCAGTGGGCCGGTGGAGGGCAATGAGCAGTTCTTC. This translates into CASSGPVEGNEQFF.

The gene calls are TRBV5-8 and TRBJ1-2; D is ambiguous. The CDR3 contains 13 residues. V lost 5 bases and J 5 bases, leaving 13 bases between the germline ends. Germline CDR1 reads SGHTS; CDR2 reads YDEGEE. The CDR3 protein is CASSPRPGYGYTF. Written as DNA, the CDR3 is TGTGCCAGCAGTCCGAGGCCGGGGTATGGCTACACCTTC.

This sequence joins TRBV3-1 and TRBJ2-1; D gene ambiguous. Between the trimmed V and J ends, which lost 4 bases and 6 bases, there was a span of 13 bases. The germline CDR1 and CDR2 sequences are LGHDT and YNNKEL (reference sequence). CDR3 length: 14 residues. The CDR3 DNA reads TGTGCCAGCAGCCGAGACACCACGAGCAATGAGCAGTTCTTC. Translating it yields CASSRDTTSNEQFF.

The CDR3 sequence: CASSGVLGADTQYF. CDR3 nucleotides: TGTGCCAGCAGCGGCGTGCTGGGCGCAGATACGCAGTATTTT. The chain carries TRBV7-2 and TRBJ2-3; D gene ambiguous. Germline V gene sequence: CDR1 SGHTA, CDR2 FQGNSA. This CDR3 has 14 amino acids. V shed 5 bases and J shed 4 bases, with 13 bases lying between them. Complete variable domain (other parts from reference TRBV7-2 and TRBJ2-3): GAGVSQSPSNKVTEKGKDVELRCDPISGHTALYWYRQSLGQGLEFLIYFQGNSAPDKSGLPSDRFSAERTGGSVSTLTIQRTQQEDSAVYLCASSGVLGADTQYFGPGTRLTVL.